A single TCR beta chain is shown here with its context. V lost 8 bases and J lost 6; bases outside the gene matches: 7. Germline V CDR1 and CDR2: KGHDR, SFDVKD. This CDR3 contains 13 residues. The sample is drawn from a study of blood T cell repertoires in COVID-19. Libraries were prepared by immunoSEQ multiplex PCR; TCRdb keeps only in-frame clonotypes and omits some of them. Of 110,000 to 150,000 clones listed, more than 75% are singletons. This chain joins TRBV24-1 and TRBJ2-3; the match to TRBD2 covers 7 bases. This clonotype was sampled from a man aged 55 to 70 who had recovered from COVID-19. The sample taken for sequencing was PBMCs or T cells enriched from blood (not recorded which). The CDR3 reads CATMTSISDTQYF. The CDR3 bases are TGTGCCACCATGACTAGCATTTCCGATACGCAGTATTTT.